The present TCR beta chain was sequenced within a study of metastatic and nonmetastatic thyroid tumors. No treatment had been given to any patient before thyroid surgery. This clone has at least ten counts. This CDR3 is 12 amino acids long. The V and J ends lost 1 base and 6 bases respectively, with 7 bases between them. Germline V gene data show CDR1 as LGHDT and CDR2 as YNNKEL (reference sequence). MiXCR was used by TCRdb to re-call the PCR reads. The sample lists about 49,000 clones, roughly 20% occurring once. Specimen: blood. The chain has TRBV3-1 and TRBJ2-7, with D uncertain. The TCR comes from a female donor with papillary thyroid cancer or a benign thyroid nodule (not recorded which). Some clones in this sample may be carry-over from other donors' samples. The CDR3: CASSQGVAEQYF. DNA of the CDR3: TGTGCCAGCAGCCAAGGGGTCGCCGAGCAGTACTTC.